Listed below are T cell receptor beta chains from one sample, sequenced in a study of blood T cells in healthy people across ages. One entry per CDR3 protein, called by TCRdb with MiXCR from the 5' RACE reads. The table lists some 670,000 distinct CDR3 sequences, over 40% of them singletons. The source material was blood. Every receptor here comes from a woman over 75 in good health. CDR3s include the opening cysteine and the closing phenylalanine or tryptophan. A D gene is named only where the DNA matches it firmly. Clone size, where shown, is once, few, many, or a class for clones that have expanded.

D gene,V gene,J gene,clone size,CDR3 DNA,CDR3 protein
NA,TRBV27,TRBJ2-3,few,TGTGCCAGCAACTCCGGCGGCACAGATACGCAGTATTTT,CASNSGGTDTQYF
NA,TRBV5-1,TRBJ2-5,NA,TGCGCCAGCAGCCCTAACATCGAACCAGAGACCCAGTACTTC,CASSPNIEPETQYF
NA,TRBV6-5,TRBJ1-3,many,TGTGCCAGCAGTTCGACCAGAGTGGACACCATATATTTT,CASSSTRVDTIYF
NA,TRBV2,TRBJ1-2,NA,TGTGCCAGCACCATCTCCGACCTTGCCTCAGGCTACACCTTC,CASTISDLASGYTF
TRBD1,TRBV7-2,TRBJ1-6,NA,TGTGCCAGCGGCTCTTCTCCCTACAGGGGCAGAACCTATAATTCACCCCTCCACTTT,CASGSSPYRGRTYNSPLHF
NA,TRBV10-3,TRBJ2-5,NA,TGTGCCATCAGTGAGTCCGCCAACCAAGAGACCCAGTACTTC,CAISESANQETQYF
NA,TRBV5-8,TRBJ2-2,NA,TGTGCCAGCAGCTTTCAGGGGATCAGGCGCGGGGAGCTGTTTTTT,CASSFQGIRRGELFF
TRBD2,TRBV5-4,TRBJ2-1,few,TGTGCCAGCAGCTTGAGCGGGGGGGCCACTGTGAATGAGCAGTTCTTC,CASSLSGGATVNEQFF
TRBD1,TRBV6-5,TRBJ1-6,many,TGTGCCAGCAGGCCGGGACAGGGATCACCCCTCCACTTT,CASRPGQGSPLHF
NA,TRBV2,TRBJ2-3,many,TGTGCCAGCAGTGATCCTCTTCGAGGCGATACGCAGTATTTT,CASSDPLRGDTQYF
NA,TRBV7-9,TRBJ1-4,once,TGTGCCAGCAGCCCGACGGAAACTAATGAAAAACTGTTTTTT,CASSPTETNEKLFF
TRBD1,TRBV24-1,TRBJ2-3,NA,TGTGCCACCTCCACCCCTCGGACAGGGACAGATACGCAGTATTTT,CATSTPRTGTDTQYF
NA,TRBV29-1,TRBJ2-2,NA,TGCAGCGTTACCGGGACGCTAGCGGAGCTGTTTTTT,CSVTGTLAELFF
NA,TRBV5-1,TRBJ2-6,many,TGCGCCAGCAGCGTTGAATCCTCTGGGGCCAACGTCCTGACTTTC,CASSVESSGANVLTF
NA,TRBV3-1,TRBJ1-6,NA,TGTGCCAGCAGCTCCTTGGACGGGGAACGGGGTTCACCCCTCCACTTT,CASSSLDGERGSPLHF
TRBD1,TRBV5-1,TRBJ2-7,NA,TGCGCCAGCAGCTCAAGAACAGGGGATTACGAGCAGTACTTC,CASSSRTGDYEQYF
NA,TRBV6-1,TRBJ1-1,NA,TGTGCCAGCTTGCGAGGGGAGGGGAACACTGAAGCTTTCTTT,CASLRGEGNTEAFF
TRBD1,TRBV30,TRBJ2-1,NA,TGTGCCTTCGGGACAGGAGGTTTCAATGAGCAGTTCTTC,CAFGTGGFNEQFF
NA,TRBV12-3/TRBV12-4,TRBJ2-5,many,TGTGCCAGCAGTTGGGTTACAGAGACCCAGTACTTC,CASSWVTETQYF
TRBD1,TRBV4-2,TRBJ1-2,NA,TGTGCCAGCAGCCAGAGAGGACAGGGGGATGGAGGCTACACCTTC,CASSQRGQGDGGYTF
TRBD1,TRBV5-1,TRBJ1-2,NA,TGCGCCAGCACGGTCGACAGGGATATAAATGGCTACACCTTC,CASTVDRDINGYTF
NA,TRBV18,TRBJ2-1,once,TGTGCCAGCTCACCAGGCGCAGGGATGAATGAGCAGTTCTTC,CASSPGAGMNEQFF
NA,TRBV2,TRBJ2-7,many,TGTGCCAGCAGTGAATGGCAAACCTACGAGCAGTACTTC,CASSEWQTYEQYF
TRBD2,TRBV6-1,TRBJ2-1,NA,TGTGCCAGCAGTGACCGGGGAGGGGGTACTAGCGGGAGGTTCTACAATGAGCAGTTCTTC,CASSDRGGGTSGRFYNEQFF
NA,TRBV20-1,TRBJ2-1,NA,TGCAGTGCCCCCGAACGAAGGGACTACAATGAGCAGTTCTTC,CSAPERRDYNEQFF
TRBD2,TRBV27,TRBJ2-1,many,TGTGCCAGCAGTTCCCCTAGGACTAGCGGGAGCTATGAGCAGTTCTTC,CASSSPRTSGSYEQFF
NA,TRBV20-1,TRBJ2-1,NA,TGCAGTGCTAGAGGCGGCGGTGCCTACAATGAGCAGTTCTTC,CSARGGGAYNEQFF
NA,TRBV4-1,TRBJ2-7,NA,TGCGCCAGCAGCCAAGACCCGACACCGAAATCCTACGAGCAGTACTTC,CASSQDPTPKSYEQYF
NA,TRBV24-1,TRBJ2-1,many,TGTGCCACCAGCTCGAATTCCCTCTTTGAGCAGTTCTTC,CATSSNSLFEQFF
NA,TRBV10-3,TRBJ1-4,NA,TGTGCCACCCGAGCGATGGACAGACCTAATGAAAAACTGTTTTTT,CATRAMDRPNEKLFF
NA,TRBV5-1,TRBJ2-7,few,TGCGCCAGCAGCGCCGGGACATTTTACGAGCAGTACTTC,CASSAGTFYEQYF
NA,TRBV3-1,TRBJ2-3,many,TGTGCCAGCAGCCGCAGAGGAAGGTCAGACGGGGCAGATACGCAGTATTTT,CASSRRGRSDGADTQYF
TRBD1,TRBV20-1,TRBJ2-5,NA,TGCAGTGCTACCGGGACAGGGGAAGAGACCCAGTACTTC,CSATGTGEETQYF
NA,TRBV12-3/TRBV12-4,TRBJ2-3,NA,TGTGCCAGAGTGAACACAGATGCGCAGTATTTT,CARVNTDAQYF
TRBD1,TRBV20-1,TRBJ1-4,few,TGCAGTGCTAGCTGGACAGGGGTTGTTAATGAAAAACTGTTTTTT,CSASWTGVVNEKLFF
NA,TRBV9,TRBJ2-5,few,TGTGCCAGCAGCCTTTTCCGACAGGAGGTGCGGTGGGAGACCCAGTACTTC,CASSLFRQEVRWETQYF
NA,TRBV4-2,TRBJ1-5,NA,TGTGCCAGCAGCCAAGGAGGGCCCCAGCATTTT,CASSQGGPQHF
NA,TRBV12-3/TRBV12-4,TRBJ1-6,NA,TGTGCCAGCAGTTTTAGCGAGGATTATAATTCACCCCTCCACTTT,CASSFSEDYNSPLHF
NA,TRBV9,TRBJ1-2,many,TGTGCCAGCAGCGATGTGGCAGGGGTCCCTGGCTACACCTTC,CASSDVAGVPGYTF
NA,TRBV11-2,TRBJ2-3,NA,TGTGCCAGCAGCTTAGGCCCCCAGAGGACCGGGACTCTCTCAGATACGCAGTATTTT,CASSLGPQRTGTLSDTQYF